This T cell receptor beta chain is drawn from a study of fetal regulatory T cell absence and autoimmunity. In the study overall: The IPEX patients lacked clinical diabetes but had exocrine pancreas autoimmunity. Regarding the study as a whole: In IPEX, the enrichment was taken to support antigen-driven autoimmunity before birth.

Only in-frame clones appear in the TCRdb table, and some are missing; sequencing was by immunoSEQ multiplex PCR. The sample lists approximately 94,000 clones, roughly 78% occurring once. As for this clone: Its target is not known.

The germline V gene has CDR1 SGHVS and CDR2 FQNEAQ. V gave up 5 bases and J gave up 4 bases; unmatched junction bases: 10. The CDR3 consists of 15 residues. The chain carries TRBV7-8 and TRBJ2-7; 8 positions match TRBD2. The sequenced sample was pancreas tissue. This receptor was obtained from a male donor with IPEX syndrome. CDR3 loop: CASSPHPGLVYEQYF. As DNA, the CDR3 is TGTGCCAGCAGCCCCCACCCGGGACTAGTGTACGAGCAGTACTTC.